This passage covers 10 T cell receptor beta chains from one sample sequenced in a study of blood T cells in healthy people across ages. PCR was performed a second time for about 6 to 12 cycles using a sample-barcoded 5' primer and a J-beta primer mix. TCRdb reprocessed the 5' RACE reads via MiXCR and lists one record per CDR3 protein. Here the sample spans about 1.5 million distinct CDR3 sequences, less than 45% being singletons. Sequencing was performed on blood. The receptors stem from a woman under 30 in good health.

This clonotype came up once. The V gene is TRBV27, the J gene TRBJ2-3; 9 positions match TRBD2. Germline CDR1 MNHEY, CDR2 SMNVEV (reference sequence). CDR3 length equals 16 residues. Trimming removed 5 bases from V and 5 bases from J; junction bases left unmatched: 11. The CDR3: CASSAGASGTRDTQYF. DNA of the CDR3: TGTGCCAGCAGTGCCGGGGCTAGCGGGACCAGAGATACGCAGTATTTT.

The chain recombines TRBV7-2 with TRBJ1-4; 7 bases are a match to TRBD1. CDR3 length: 15 residues. Per germline, CDR1 SGHTA and CDR2 FQGNSA. Trimming cost V 5 bases and J 9 bases; bases outside gene matches: 12. The CDR3 bases are TGTGCCAGCAGCCCTCGTCAGGGACAGATACAAAAACTGTTTTTT. It codes for CASSPRQGQIQKLFF.

The chain uses TRBV7-9 and TRBJ1-1; D call uncertain. There are 14 residues in the CDR3. V was clipped by 2 bases and J by 2 bases, with 9 bases between them. The germline gives CDR1 SEHNR, CDR2 FQNEAQ (reference sequence). The CDR3 DNA sequence: TGTGCCAGCAGCTTAAATCCAGCCAACACTGAAGCTTTCTTT. This codes for CASSLNPANTEAFF.

The chain joins TRBV25-1 to TRBJ2-7; 9 positions agree with TRBD1. Unmatched junction bases numbered 12, after V lost 1 base and J lost 5 bases. The CDR3 consists of 17 residues. The V gene's germline CDR1 is MGHDK and CDR2 SYGVNS. The CDR3 loop reads CASSESNTGTGIHEQYF. CDR3 coding DNA: TGTGCCAGCAGTGAATCCAACACCGGGACAGGGATCCACGAGCAGTACTTC.

The V call is TRBV5-1, the J call TRBJ1-2, with unresolved D. CDR3 length: 15 amino acids. The V end was cut by 0 bases, the J end by 4 bases, with 13 bases between. The germline gives CDR1 SGHRS, CDR2 YFSETQ. In DNA, the CDR3 is TGCGCCAGCAGCTTGGTGACGGGGAACCTCTATGGCTACACCTTC. It is translated as CASSLVTGNLYGYTF.

Of note for this clonotype: One end of the junction does not line up with germline, which may come from a read error. The chain combines TRBV20-1 with TRBJ2-3; the D call may be TRBD1 or TRBD2 (5 bases each). Germline CDR1 reads DFQATT; CDR2 reads SNEGSKA (reference sequence). The length of the CDR3 is 14 residues. The CDR3 protein is CSAPPGRSTDTQNF. CDR3 DNA: TGCAGTGCGCCGCCGGGACGCAGCACAGATACGCAGAATTTT.

The J gene is TRBJ2-1, the V gene TRBV7-2; 10 positions match TRBD2. The CDR3 is 15 residues long. Germline V lookup: CDR1 SGHTA, CDR2 FQGNSA. V lost 5 bases, J lost 6 bases, and 7 bases stayed unmatched. CDR3: CASSRKREGANEQFF. CDR3 sequence (DNA): TGTGCCAGCAGCCGGAAGCGGGAGGGCGCCAATGAGCAGTTCTTC.

This clonotype was observed a handful of times. The chain couples TRBV20-1 to TRBJ2-5; no reliable D call. The CDR3 contains 13 residues. CDR1 is DFQATT, CDR2 SNEGSKA, per germline (reference sequence). The ends were cut back, 3 bases at V and 3 bases at J, with 11 bases in the middle. The CDR3, as DNA: TGCAGTGCTAGCTCGACTGTAGAAGAGACCCAGTACTTC. Its protein is CSASSTVEETQYF.

V is TRBV6-5 and J is TRBJ2-3; 7 bases fit TRBD1. V lost 9 bases to trimming and J lost 2 bases; unmatched junction nucleotides: 8. The CDR3 runs to 14 residues. CDR1 is MNHEY and CDR2 is SVGAGI in the germline V gene. DNA of the CDR3: TGTGCCAGTCGTTGGGGACAGAACACAGATACGCAGTATTTT. It specifies CASRWGQNTDTQYF.

The chain employs TRBV20-1 and TRBJ2-1; tentative D call: TRBD1 (5 bases). Germline CDR1 DFQATT, CDR2 SNEGSKA (reference sequence). Trimming cost V 0 bases and J 6 bases, with 12 bases left between them. The length of the CDR3 is 14 residues. CDR3 DNA sequence: TGCAGTGCTAGAGATAGTCAGGGAAGCAATGAGCAGTTCTTC. Translation gives CSARDSQGSNEQFF.